Here is one TCR beta chain with its context. This clonotype was seen more than once but under ten times. Its binding antigen is unknown. No quality values exist for individual bases; no much larger clone is one base distant. CDR1 is given as SGHAT and CDR2 as FQDESV, both from the germline V gene (reference sequence). V loses 2 bases, J loses 0 bases, and the germline ends lie 14 bases apart. From its cysteine to its phenylalanine, the CDR3 spans 18 amino acids. Of the read, only the CDR3 DNA is kept; its 54 bases are in frame from base 1. The record originates from a study of T cells after yellow fever vaccination (dated by TCRdb to about 2019). Regarding the study in general: Libraries from fractions with low cell numbers were prepared with the SMART-Seq v4 Ultra Low Input RNA kit. Bulk TCR alpha and beta repertoires were sequenced longitudinally to track T-cell clones before and after primary and booster YFV17D yellow fever vaccination. Blood was collected at multiple timepoints before and after primary and secondary immunization, and bulk PBMC replicates and cell subsets were isolated. Two healthy male donors, one aged 18 to 30 and one aged 30 to 39 years, were included in the cohort.

The treatment or condition label here, explained by the study, means: live attenuated yellow fever vaccine strain. At every blood-draw timepoint, two biological replicates of bulk PBMCs were collected. A standard Ficoll-Paque protocol was used to isolate PBMCs from peripheral blood. RNA was extracted with TriZol from bulk PBMCs, CD4 and CD8 fractions, and dextramer-positive and dextramer-negative fractions. TCR cDNA was synthesized by 5'RACE template switching, which introduced a universal primer site and unique molecular identifiers. Priming of cDNA synthesis was performed from both the TCR alpha and TCR beta constant segments. Library amplification involved two PCR steps, and the second step added sample barcodes and sequencing adapters. Sequencing of libraries was performed on Illumina HiSeq 2500 (2x100 bp) or NovaSeq (2x150 bp). As for how the authors treated the data: MIGEC handled demultiplexing of reads and collapsing into UMI consensus sequences, while MiXCR performed V(D)J alignment. Using edgeR on replicate PBMC samples, clonotypes were called vaccine-responding if FDR was below 0.01 and the log2 fold change was above 5 up to day 15. Each bulk clonotype was labeled CD4 or CD8 based on which sequenced repertoire, CD4 or CD8, contained the clonotype at higher abundance. TCRdb itself trimmed the public reads at Q25 with fastp, ran MiXCR and retained productive beta chains. Every entry covers one CDR3 protein and lists the most common genes and DNA from its rows. Clone size and V and J calls follow TCRdb, not the original study. Counted in this sample were hundreds of thousands of distinct CDR3 sequences; 8.5% to 9% of them appeared once. More than 15% of the sample comes from the top ten.

Overall study results and their limits: A small share of clonotypes occurred in both CD4 and CD8 compartments, likely arising from convergent recombination. Compared with the primary T-cell response, the secondary T-cell response was faster but weaker, reaching its peak on day 5 rather than on day 15. Computational filtering was needed because FACS-sorted repertoires could contain abundant contaminating clonotypes from the bulk population. The study included only a couple of donors, which limits how far the findings can be generalized. After the booster, most of the clones that had expanded following primary vaccination were detected again (just under 97% of CD4 and around 87% of CD8), which suggests that memory was broadly maintained.

This clonotype was sampled from a young man who received the YFV17D yellow fever vaccine. Sequences were derived from PBMCs, sampled on the day of the first yellow fever vaccination. The sequence joins TRBV11-1 to TRBJ2-6, and possibly TRBD1, on 5 matching bases. DNA sequence: TGTGCCAGCAGCTTAATATGGGGCAGCGACTCTGGGGCCAACGTCCTGACTTTC. It translates as CASSLIWGSDSGANVLTF.